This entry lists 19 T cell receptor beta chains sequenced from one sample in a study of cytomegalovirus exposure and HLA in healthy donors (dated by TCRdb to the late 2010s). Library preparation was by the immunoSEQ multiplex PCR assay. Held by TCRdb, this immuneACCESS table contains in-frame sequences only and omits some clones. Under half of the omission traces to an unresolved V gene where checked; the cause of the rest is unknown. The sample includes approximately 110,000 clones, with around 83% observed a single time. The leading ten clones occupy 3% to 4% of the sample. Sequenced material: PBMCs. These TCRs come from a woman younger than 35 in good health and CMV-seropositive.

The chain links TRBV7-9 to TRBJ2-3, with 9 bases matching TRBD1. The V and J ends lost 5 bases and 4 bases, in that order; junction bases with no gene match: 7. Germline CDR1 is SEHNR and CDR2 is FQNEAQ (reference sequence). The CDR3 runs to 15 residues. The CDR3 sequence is CASSRPTGGADTQYF. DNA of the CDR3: TGTGCCAGCAGCCGACCTACAGGGGGCGCAGATACGCAGTATTTT.

CDR3 sequence (DNA): TGTGCCAGCAGTCCTCCTCGGACACTGAACACTGAAGCTTTCTTT. Encoded protein: CASSPPRTLNTEAFF. V gene TRBV28 combines with J gene TRBJ1-1; possibly TRBD1 for D (5 bases). The CDR3 loop spans 15 amino acids. Germline CDR1 is MDHEN and CDR2 is SYDVKM. Trimming stripped 5 bases from V and 0 bases from J, with 13 bases between.

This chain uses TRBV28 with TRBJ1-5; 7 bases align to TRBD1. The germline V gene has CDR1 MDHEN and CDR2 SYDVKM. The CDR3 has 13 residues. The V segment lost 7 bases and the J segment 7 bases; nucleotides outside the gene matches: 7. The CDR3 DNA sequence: TGTGCCAGCACCGAGGGGGCTGGGCAGCCCCAGCATTTT. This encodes CASTEGAGQPQHF.

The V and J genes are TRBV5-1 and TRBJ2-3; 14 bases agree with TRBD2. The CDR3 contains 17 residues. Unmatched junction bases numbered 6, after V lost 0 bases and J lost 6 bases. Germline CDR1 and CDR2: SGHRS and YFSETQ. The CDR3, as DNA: TGCGCCAGCAGCTTGGCGACGACTAGCGGGGGGGCCGATACGCAGTATTTT. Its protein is CASSLATTSGGADTQYF.

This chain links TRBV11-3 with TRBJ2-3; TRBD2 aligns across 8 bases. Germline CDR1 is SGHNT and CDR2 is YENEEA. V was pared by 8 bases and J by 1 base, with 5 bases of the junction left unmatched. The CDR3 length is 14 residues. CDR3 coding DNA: TGTGCCAGCTCGCCCGGGGGGGGCACAGATACGCAGTATTTT. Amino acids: CASSPGGGTDTQYF.

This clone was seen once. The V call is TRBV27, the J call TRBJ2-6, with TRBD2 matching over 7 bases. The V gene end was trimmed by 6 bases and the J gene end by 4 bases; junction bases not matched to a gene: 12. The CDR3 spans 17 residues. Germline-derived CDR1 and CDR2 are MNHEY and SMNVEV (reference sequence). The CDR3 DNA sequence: TGTGCCAGCAGCCCCCGCGGGGGTCCTGGAGGGGCCAACGTCCTGACTTTC. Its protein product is CASSPRGGPGGANVLTF.

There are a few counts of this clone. The CDR3, as DNA: TGTGCCAGCAGCGTAGAGAGCGGGGGGGCTCCGAGGAATGAGCAGTTCTTC. Translating gives CASSVESGGAPRNEQFF. The chain is built from TRBV9 and TRBJ2-1, with 10 bases aligning to TRBD2. Germline V gene lookup returns CDR1 SGDLS and CDR2 YYNGEE. The CDR3 runs to 17 residues. The V and J ends lost 0 bases and 7 bases, in that order; junction bases with no gene match: 10.

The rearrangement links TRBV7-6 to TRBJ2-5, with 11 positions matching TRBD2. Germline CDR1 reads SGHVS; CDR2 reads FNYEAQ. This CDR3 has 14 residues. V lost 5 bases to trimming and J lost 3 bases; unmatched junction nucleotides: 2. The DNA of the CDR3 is TGTGCCAGCAGCCAACTAGCGGGAGAAGAGACCCAGTACTTC. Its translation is CASSQLAGEETQYF.

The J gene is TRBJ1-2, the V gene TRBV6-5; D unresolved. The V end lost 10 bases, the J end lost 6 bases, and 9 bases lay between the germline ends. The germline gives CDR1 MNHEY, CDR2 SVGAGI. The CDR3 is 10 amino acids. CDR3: CATQRDGYTF. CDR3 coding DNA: TGTGCCACCCAGCGGGATGGCTACACCTTC.

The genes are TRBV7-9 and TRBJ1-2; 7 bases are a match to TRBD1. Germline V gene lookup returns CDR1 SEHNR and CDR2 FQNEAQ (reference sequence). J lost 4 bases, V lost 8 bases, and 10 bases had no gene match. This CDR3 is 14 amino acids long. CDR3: CASGPKGQLYGYTF. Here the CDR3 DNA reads TGTGCCAGCGGACCGAAGGGACAGCTCTATGGCTACACCTTC. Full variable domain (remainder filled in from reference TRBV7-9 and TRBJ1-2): DTGVSQNPRHKITKRGQNVTFRCDPISEHNRLYWYRQTLGQGPEFLTYFQNEAQLEKSRLLSDRFSAERPKGSFSTLEIQRTEQGDSAMYLCASGPKGQLYGYTFGSGTRLTVV.

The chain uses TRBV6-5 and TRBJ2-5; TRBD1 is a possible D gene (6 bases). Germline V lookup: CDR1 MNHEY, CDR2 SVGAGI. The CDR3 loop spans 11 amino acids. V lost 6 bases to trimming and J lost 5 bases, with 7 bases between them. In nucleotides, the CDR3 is TGTGCCAGCAGGAGGGGGGAGACCCAGTACTTC. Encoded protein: CASRRGETQYF.

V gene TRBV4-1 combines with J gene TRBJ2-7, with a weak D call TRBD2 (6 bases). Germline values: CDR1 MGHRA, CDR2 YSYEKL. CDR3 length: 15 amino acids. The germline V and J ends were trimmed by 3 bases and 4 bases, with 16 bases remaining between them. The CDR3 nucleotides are TGCGCCAGCAGCCAGGCTATGGGACTCTCTTACGAGCAGTACTTC. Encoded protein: CASSQAMGLSYEQYF.

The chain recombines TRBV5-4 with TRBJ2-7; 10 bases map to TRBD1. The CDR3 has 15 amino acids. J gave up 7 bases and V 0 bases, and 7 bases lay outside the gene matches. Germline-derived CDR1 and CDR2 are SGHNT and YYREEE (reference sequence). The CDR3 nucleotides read TGTGCCAGCAGCTTGGAAGGGACAGGGGACCGGGAGCAGTACTTC. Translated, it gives CASSLEGTGDREQYF.

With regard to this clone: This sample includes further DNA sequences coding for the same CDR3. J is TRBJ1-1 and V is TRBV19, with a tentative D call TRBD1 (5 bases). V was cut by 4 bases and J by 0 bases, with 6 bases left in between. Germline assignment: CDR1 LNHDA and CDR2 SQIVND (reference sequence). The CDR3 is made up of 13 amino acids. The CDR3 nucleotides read TGTGCCAGTAGTACAGGGTTGAACACTGAAGCTTTCTTT. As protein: CASSTGLNTEAFF.

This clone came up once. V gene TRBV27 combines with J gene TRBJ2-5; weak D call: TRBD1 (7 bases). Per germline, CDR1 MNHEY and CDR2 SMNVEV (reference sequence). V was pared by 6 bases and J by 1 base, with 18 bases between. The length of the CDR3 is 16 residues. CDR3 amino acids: CASRPSGDSPQETQYF. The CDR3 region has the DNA TGTGCCAGCAGACCATCGGGGGACAGTCCCCAAGAGACCCAGTACTTC.

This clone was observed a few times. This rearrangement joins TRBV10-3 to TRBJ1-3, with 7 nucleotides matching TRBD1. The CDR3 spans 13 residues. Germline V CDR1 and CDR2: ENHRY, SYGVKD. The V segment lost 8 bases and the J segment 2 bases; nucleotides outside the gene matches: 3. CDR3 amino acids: CAIGTGAGNTIYF. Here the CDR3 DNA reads TGTGCCATCGGAACAGGGGCTGGAAACACCATATATTTT.

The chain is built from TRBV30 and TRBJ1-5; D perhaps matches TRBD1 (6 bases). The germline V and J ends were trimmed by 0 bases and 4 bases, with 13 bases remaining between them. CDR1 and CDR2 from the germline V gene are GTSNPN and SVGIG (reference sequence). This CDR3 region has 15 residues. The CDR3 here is CAWSVRGRGNQPQHF. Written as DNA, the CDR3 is TGTGCCTGGAGTGTAAGAGGGAGGGGGAATCAGCCCCAGCATTTT.

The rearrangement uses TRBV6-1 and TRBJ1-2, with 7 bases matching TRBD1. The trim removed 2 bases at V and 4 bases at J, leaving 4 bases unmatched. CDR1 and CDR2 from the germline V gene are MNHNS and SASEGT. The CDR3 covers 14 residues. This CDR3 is CASSERNRGYGYTF. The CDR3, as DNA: TGTGCCAGCAGTGAAAGGAACAGGGGCTATGGCTACACCTTC.

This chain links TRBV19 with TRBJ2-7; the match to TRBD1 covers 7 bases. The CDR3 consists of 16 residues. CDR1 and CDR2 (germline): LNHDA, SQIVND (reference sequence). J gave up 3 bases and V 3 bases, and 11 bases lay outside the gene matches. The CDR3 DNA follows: TGTGCCAGTAGTATTGGGCCTCCGGGACAGATCTACGAGCAGTACTTC. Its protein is CASSIGPPGQIYEQYF.